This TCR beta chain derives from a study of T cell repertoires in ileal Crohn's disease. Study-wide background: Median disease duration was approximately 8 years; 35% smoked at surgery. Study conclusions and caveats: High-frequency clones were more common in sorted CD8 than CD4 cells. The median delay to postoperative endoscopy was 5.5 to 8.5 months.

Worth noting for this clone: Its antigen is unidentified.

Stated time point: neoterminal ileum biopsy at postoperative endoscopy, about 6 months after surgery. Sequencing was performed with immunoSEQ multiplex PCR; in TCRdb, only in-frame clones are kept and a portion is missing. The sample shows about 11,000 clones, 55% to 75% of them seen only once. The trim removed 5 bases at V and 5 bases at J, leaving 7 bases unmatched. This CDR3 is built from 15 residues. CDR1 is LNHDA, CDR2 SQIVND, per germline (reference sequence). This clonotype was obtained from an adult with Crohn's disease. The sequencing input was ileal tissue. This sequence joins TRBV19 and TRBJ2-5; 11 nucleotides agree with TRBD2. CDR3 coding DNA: TGTGCCAGTAGTCAGCTAGCGGGAGGTTCTGAGACCCAGTACTTC. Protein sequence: CASSQLAGGSETQYF.